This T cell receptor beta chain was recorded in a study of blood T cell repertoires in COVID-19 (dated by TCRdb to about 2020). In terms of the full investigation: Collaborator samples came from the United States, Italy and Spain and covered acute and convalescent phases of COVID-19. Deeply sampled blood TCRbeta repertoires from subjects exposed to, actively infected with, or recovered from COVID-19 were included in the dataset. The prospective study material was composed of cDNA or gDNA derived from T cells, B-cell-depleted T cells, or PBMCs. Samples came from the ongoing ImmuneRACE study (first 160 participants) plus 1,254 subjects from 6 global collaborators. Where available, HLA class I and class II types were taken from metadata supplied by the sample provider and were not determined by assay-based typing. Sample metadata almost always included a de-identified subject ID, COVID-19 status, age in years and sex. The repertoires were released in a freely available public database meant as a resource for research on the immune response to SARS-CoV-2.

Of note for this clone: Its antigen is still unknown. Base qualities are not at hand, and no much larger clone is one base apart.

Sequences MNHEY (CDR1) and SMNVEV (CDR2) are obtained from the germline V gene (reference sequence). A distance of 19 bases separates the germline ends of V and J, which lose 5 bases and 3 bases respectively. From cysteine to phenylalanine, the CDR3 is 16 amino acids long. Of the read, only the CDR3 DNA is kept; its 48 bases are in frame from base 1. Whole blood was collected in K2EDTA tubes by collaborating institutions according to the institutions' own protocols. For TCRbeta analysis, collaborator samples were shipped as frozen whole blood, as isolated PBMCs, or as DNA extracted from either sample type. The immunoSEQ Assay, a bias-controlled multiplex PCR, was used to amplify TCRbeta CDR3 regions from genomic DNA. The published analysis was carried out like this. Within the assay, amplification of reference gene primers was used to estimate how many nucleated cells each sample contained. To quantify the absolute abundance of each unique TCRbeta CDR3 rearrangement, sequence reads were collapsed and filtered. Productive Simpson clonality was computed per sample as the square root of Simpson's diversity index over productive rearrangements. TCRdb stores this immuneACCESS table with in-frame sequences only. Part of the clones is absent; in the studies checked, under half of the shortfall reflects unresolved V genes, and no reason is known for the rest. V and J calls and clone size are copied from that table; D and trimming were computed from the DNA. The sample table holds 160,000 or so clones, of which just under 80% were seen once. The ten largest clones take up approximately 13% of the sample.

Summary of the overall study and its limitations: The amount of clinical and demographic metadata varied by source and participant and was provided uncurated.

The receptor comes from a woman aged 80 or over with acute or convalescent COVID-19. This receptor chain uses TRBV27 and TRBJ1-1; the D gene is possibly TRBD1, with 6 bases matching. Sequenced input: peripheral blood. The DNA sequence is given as TGTGCCAGCAGTCGACTTGGGGGCGGTGGGGACACTGAAGCTTTCTTT. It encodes CASSRLGGGGDTEAFF.